The entry below describes one T cell receptor (beta chain). The antigen is undetermined. V was cut by 4 bases and J by 2 bases, with 9 bases left in between. The CDR3 runs 15 residues. The germline CDR1 and CDR2 sequences are MNHEY and SVGAGI. This entry belongs to a study of radiotherapy plus CTLA-4 blockade in lung cancer. TCRdb's table, derived via immunoSEQ multiplex PCR, lists solely in-frame clones and lacks some. This table holds over 75,000 clones, 83% found once. Regarding the study as a whole: Together with interferon-beta, which increased in serum after radiation, early dynamic changes in blood T cell clones were reportedly the best predictors of response.

The genes are TRBV6-5 and TRBJ2-6; D is unclear. The origin of this receptor is a human donor with non-small cell lung cancer who had stable disease on radiotherapy plus ipilimumab. The source was peripheral blood, collected from a patient treated with radiotherapy plus ipilimumab. The CDR3 DNA reads as TGTGCCAGCAGTTCCCTCGGGCCTGGGGCCAACGTCCTGACTTTC. This translates into CASSSLGPGANVLTF.